Following are 7 T cell receptor beta chains from one sample sequenced in a study of cytomegalovirus exposure and HLA in healthy donors. In the PCR, 60 Vbeta and 13 Jbeta primers were used. Libraries were prepared by immunoSEQ multiplex PCR; TCRdb keeps only in-frame clonotypes and omits some of them. The sample shows some 180,000 clones, about 85% of them seen only once. Sample: PBMCs. The source of these receptors is a girl under 18 in good health and CMV-seropositive.

The chain employs TRBV5-4 and TRBJ2-5, with D possibly matching TRBD2 (6 bases). The germline gives CDR1 SGHNT, CDR2 YYREEE (reference sequence). Trimming cost V 4 bases and J 1 base, with 8 bases left between them. The CDR3 has 13 residues. CDR3 in DNA: TGTGCCAGCAGCACGGGACTCCAAGAGACCCAGTACTTC. Amino acid sequence: CASSTGLQETQYF.

This clone occurred a few times. The chain is built from TRBV18 and TRBJ2-2; perhaps TRBD2 as D (6 bases). CDR3 length: 18 amino acids. With 5 bases removed from V and 5 bases from J, the gap between germline ends came to 24 bases. Germline CDR1 reads KGHSH; CDR2 reads LQKENI. The CDR3 DNA reads as TGTGCCAGCTCATCGGGGCGGGGTGCCATAACCTGGACCGGGGAGCTGTTTTTT. Protein product: CASSSGRGAITWTGELFF.

This chain connects TRBV4-1 to TRBJ1-1, with D possibly TRBD1 on 6 matching bases. The CDR3 length is 15 residues. The germline V gene encodes CDR1 MGHRA and CDR2 YSYEKL. The V and J ends lost 4 bases and 1 base respectively, with 13 bases between them. DNA for the CDR3: TGCGCCAGCAGCCCCCCCTCAGGGGAGAACACTGAAGCTTTCTTT. It translates to CASSPPSGENTEAFF.

With respect to this clone: Other DNA sequences in the sample encode the same CDR3. The V gene is TRBV9, the J gene TRBJ1-4, with a tentative D call TRBD1 (5 bases). Germline CDR1 is SGDLS and CDR2 is YYNGEE. The CDR3 has 15 residues. V lost 0 bases and J 0 bases, leaving 6 bases between the germline ends. The CDR3 loop is CASSVEGATNEKLFF. CDR3 nucleotide sequence: TGTGCCAGCAGCGTAGAAGGGGCAACTAATGAAAAACTGTTTTTT. The whole variable domain, remainder taken from reference TRBV9 and TRBJ1-4, is DSGVTQTPKHLITATGQRVTLRCSPRSGDLSVYWYQQSLDQGLQFLIQYYNGEERAKGNILERFSAQQFPDLHSELNLSSLELGDSALYFCASSVEGATNEKLFFGSGTQLSVL.

This clone was detected once. This chain uses TRBV7-8 with TRBJ1-1; tentatively, D is TRBD1 (5 bases). CDR1 is SGHVS and CDR2 is FQNEAQ in the germline V gene. The CDR3 spans 14 residues. With 4 bases removed from V and 4 bases from J, the gap between germline ends came to 13 bases. In nucleotides, the CDR3 is TGTGCCAGCAGCTCCGCCAGAAGGGGCACTGAAGCTTTCTTT. Its translation is CASSSARRGTEAFF.

The chain employs TRBV10-3 and TRBJ2-2, with D uncertain. This CDR3 contains 13 residues. Trimming cost V 7 bases and J 0 bases, with 6 bases left between them. CDR1 is ENHRY and CDR2 is SYGVKD in the germline V gene. The CDR3 loop is CAIIVTNTGELFF. The CDR3 DNA reads TGTGCCATCATAGTTACGAACACCGGGGAGCTGTTTTTT.

The V call is TRBV6-4, the J call TRBJ1-2; the D gene is possibly TRBD1 (6 bases). This CDR3 is 15 amino acids long. The germline gives CDR1 MRHNA, CDR2 SNTAGT. V lost 1 base to trimming and J lost 6 bases, with 15 bases between them. The CDR3 reads CASSDWPAEGDGYTF. The CDR3 nucleotides are TGTGCCAGCAGTGACTGGCCGGCCGAGGGGGATGGCTACACCTTC.